The clone carrying this T cell receptor (beta chain) was recorded many times. Its antigen remains unidentified. The data were taken from a study of T cells in Graves' hyperthyroidism and ophthalmopathy. At the level of the study: Peripheral blood samples were taken at initial diagnosis, prior to any treatment.

The investigators amplified TCR beta CDR3 regions from RNA transcripts. The HTBI set primed first-round TCR CDR3 RT-PCR. TCRdb analysed the multiplex PCR reads with MiXCR anew, one entry per CDR3 protein. The sample yields some 580,000 distinct CDR3 sequences, roughly 15% seen once. Criteria for exclusion of patients were uncontrolled infection, other autoimmune disease, pregnancy or lactation. Diagnostic decisions used clinical symptoms, serum thyroxine and TRAb, thyroid ultrasound and orbital computed tomography. V shed 0 bases and J 3 bases; nucleotides not matched to a gene: 11. The length of the CDR3 is 17 residues. Germline V CDR1 and CDR2: DFQATT, SNEGSKA (reference sequence). General study findings and limits: Prediction of ophthalmopathy progression came a median around 7.1 months pre-onset.

Sequencing input: blood. The chain joins TRBV20-1 to TRBJ2-5; the match to TRBD2 covers 9 bases. The receptor's source is a woman between 40 and 50 years old with Graves' ophthalmopathy. The CDR3 DNA reads as TGCAGTGCTAGAGATCCCTTAGCGGGAGAGGGGAAAGAGACCCAGTACTTC. Amino acid sequence: CSARDPLAGEGKETQYF.